Described below is a single T cell receptor beta chain sequence and its context. Some clones are missing from TCRdb's copy, which holds only in-frame ones; the method was immunoSEQ multiplex PCR. Here the sample spans 70,000 to 90,000 clones, approximately 86% being singletons. V dropped 1 base and J dropped 7; count of bases not matched to a gene: 5. This CDR3 contains 14 residues. From germline, CDR1 is SGHRS and CDR2 YFSETQ. The source of the sample is a study of blood T cell repertoires in COVID-19. Turning to the study itself: Italy, Spain and the United States were the sources of the convalescent and acute COVID-19 samples.

This clonotype was obtained from a man between 60 and 75 years old with acute or convalescent COVID-19. Sequencing was performed on peripheral blood. The rearrangement joins TRBV5-1 to TRBJ1-1, with TRBD1 identical over 9 bases. Here the CDR3 reads CASSLKDRGVEAFF. The DNA for the CDR3 is TGCGCCAGCAGCTTGAAGGACAGGGGTGTTGAAGCTTTCTTT.